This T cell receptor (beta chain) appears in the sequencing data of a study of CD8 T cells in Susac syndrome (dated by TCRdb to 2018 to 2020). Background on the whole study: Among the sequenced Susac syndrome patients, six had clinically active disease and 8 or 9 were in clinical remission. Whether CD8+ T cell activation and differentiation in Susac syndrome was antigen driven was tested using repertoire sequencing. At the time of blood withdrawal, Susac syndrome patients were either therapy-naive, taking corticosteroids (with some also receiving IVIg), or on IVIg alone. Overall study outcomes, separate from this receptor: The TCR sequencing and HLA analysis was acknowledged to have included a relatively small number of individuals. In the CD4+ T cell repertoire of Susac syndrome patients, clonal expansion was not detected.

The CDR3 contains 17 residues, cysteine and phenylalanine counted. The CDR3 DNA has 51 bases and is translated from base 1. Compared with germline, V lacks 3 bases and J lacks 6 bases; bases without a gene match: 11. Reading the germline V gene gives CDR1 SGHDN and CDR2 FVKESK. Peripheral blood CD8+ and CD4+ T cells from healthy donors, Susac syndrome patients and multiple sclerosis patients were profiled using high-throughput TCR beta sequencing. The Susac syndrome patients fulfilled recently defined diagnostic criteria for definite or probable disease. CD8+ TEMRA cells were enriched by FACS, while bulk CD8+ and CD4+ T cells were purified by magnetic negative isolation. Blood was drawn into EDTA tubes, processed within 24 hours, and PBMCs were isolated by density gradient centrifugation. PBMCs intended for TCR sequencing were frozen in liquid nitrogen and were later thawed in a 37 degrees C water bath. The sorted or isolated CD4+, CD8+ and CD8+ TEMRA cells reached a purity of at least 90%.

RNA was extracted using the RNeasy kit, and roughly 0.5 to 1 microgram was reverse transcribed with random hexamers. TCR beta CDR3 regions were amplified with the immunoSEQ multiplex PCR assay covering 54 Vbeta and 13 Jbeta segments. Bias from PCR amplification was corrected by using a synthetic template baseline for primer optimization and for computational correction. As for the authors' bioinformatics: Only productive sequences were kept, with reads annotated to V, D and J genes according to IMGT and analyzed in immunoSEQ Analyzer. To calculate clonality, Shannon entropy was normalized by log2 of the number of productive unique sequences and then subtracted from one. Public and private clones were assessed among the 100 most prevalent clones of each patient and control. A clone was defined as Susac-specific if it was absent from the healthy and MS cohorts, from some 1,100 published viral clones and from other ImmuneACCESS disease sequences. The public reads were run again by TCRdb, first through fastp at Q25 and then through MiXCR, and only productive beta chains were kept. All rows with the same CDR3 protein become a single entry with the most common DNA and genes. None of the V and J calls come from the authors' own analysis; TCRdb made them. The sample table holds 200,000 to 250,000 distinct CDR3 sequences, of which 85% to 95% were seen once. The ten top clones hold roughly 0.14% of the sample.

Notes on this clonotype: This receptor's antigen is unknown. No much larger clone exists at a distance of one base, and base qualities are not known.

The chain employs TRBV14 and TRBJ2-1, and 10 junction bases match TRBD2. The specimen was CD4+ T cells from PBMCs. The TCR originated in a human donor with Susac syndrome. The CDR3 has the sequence CASSHPWRLAGGNEQFF. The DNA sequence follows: TGTGCCAGCAGCCACCCCTGGAGACTAGCGGGTGGCAATGAGCAGTTCTTC.